Sequencing of this TCR beta chain was carried out in a study of blood T cell repertoires in COVID-19. From germline, CDR1 is MNHNS and CDR2 SASEGT. This CDR3 has 15 amino acids. V gave up 3 bases and J gave up 7 bases, with 15 bases separating them. In the authors' workflow: For nucleated cells, counts were estimated from reference gene primer amplification. Libraries were prepared by immunoSEQ multiplex PCR; TCRdb keeps only in-frame clonotypes and omits some of them. Clone size and the V and J calls come from that table; the DNA yielded D and trimming. Of approximately 500,000 clones in the sample, 70% to 90% were seen once.

The sample taken for sequencing was peripheral blood. The clonotype originates from a woman in her forties or fifties with COVID-19, enrolled during active disease. This chain connects TRBV6-1 to TRBJ1-4; D is perhaps TRBD1 (5 bases). CDR3 nucleotides: TGTGCCAGCAGTGAGGGGGGGGGATTCGGTGAAAAACTGTTTTTT. Translation: CASSEGGGFGEKLFF.